A selection of T cell receptor beta chains follows, all from one sample in a study of blood T cell repertoires in COVID-19. Libraries were prepared by immunoSEQ multiplex PCR; TCRdb keeps only in-frame clonotypes and omits some of them. The sample carries under 400,000 clones, around 87% recorded once. The sequenced sample consisted of PBMCs or T cells enriched from blood (not recorded which). The receptors come from a man aged 35 to 55 in a cohort exposed to, infected with or recovered from COVID-19 (not recorded which). Both conserved end residues are part of each CDR3. D genes are given only for firm matches. Size tells how often a clone was seen (once, few, many) or the class of an expanded clone, and some rows leave it out.

>TRBV19|.|TRBJ2-5|.
TGTGCCAGTAGTATGACTAACCAAGAGACCCAGTACTTC
CASSMTNQETQYF
>TRBV15|TRBD1|TRBJ1-5|few
TGTGCCACCAGCAGGGGACAGGGGGATCAGCCCCAGCATTTT
CATSRGQGDQPQHF
>TRBV7-6|.|TRBJ2-5|.
TGTGCCAGCAGCAGGGGACACCTTCAAGAGACCCAGTACTTC
CASSRGHLQETQYF
>TRBV19|TRBD1|TRBJ1-5|.
TGTGCCTCCTTGGGGGACAGGGGATATAGCAATCAGCCCCAGCATTTT
CASLGDRGYSNQPQHF
>TRBV6-5|TRBD1|TRBJ2-2|once
TGTGCCAGCAGGGACAGGGCGGGAACCGGGGAGCTGTTTTTT
CASRDRAGTGELFF
>TRBV27|.|TRBJ1-5|once
TGTGCCAGCAGGTTGACGGGGGGGGGTCGGCAGCCCCAGCATTTT
CASRLTGGGRQPQHF
>TRBV30|.|TRBJ1-2|.
TGTGCCTTAGCGGGGGGGACCTATGGCTACACCTTC
CALAGGTYGYTF
>TRBV5-1|.|TRBJ2-1|.
TGCGCCAGCAGCTTCCTTTCAGCGTCCTACAATGAGCAGTTCTTC
CASSFLSASYNEQFF
>TRBV30|.|TRBJ2-7|.
TGTGCCTGGAGTGTACAGGACGAGCAGTACTTC
CAWSVQDEQYF
>TRBV4-1|.|TRBJ1-1|.
TGCGCCAGCAGCCAAGCCCACAGGGACACTGAAGCTTTCTTT
CASSQAHRDTEAFF
>TRBV7-2|.|TRBJ2-5|.
TGTGCCAGCAGCTCACAAGAGACCCAGTACTTC
CASSSQETQYF
>TRBV5-1|.|TRBJ1-4|.
TGCGCCAGCTTGGAGTGGGAGGAGAATGAAAAACTGTTTTTT
CASLEWEENEKLFF
>TRBV19|TRBD2|TRBJ2-5|.
TGTGCCAGTAGTATAGGAGCGGGGCGAGGGGAGACCCAGTACTTC
CASSIGAGRGETQYF
>TRBV7-2|TRBD1|TRBJ2-7|.
TGTGCCAGCAGCTACGGACAGGGCCTCGAGCAGTACTTC
CASSYGQGLEQYF
>TRBV19|TRBD1|TRBJ1-4|.
TGTGCCAGTAACAGGGGGATATCTAATGAAAAACTGTTTTTT
CASNRGISNEKLFF
>TRBV4-1|TRBD1|TRBJ1-2|.
TGCGCCAGCAGCCAAGACCACGACAGGGGGCGAGGCTACACCTTC
CASSQDHDRGRGYTF
>TRBV21-1|.|TRBJ1-3|.
TGTGCCAGCAGCCCTCCCTCAGGCGGGTTCTCTGGAAACACCATATATTTT
CASSPPSGGFSGNTIYF
>TRBV7-8|TRBD1|TRBJ2-7|.
TGTGCCAGCAGCCAAACGGGACAGGGGATCTACGAGCAGTACTTC
CASSQTGQGIYEQYF
>TRBV5-6|TRBD1|TRBJ1-6|.
TGTGCCAGCAGCTGGCGGGACAGCGATAATTCACCCCTCCACTTT
CASSWRDSDNSPLHF
>TRBV28|TRBD2|TRBJ2-3|.
TGTGCCAGCAGTTTACTAGCGGGAGCTAGCACAGATACGCAGTATTTT
CASSLLAGASTDTQYF
>TRBV4-1|.|TRBJ1-5|.
TGCGCCAGCAGCCAAGGACAGGATAGCAATCAGCCCCAGCATTTT
CASSQGQDSNQPQHF
>TRBV5-1|TRBD1|TRBJ1-1|.
TGCGCCAGCAGCGAGACAGGGGGCACGAACACTGAAGCTTTCTTT
CASSETGGTNTEAFF
>TRBV21-1|.|TRBJ1-6|.
TGTGCCAGCAGCGGCCCGGGACAGGGGGCTAAATATAATTCACCCCTCCACTTT
CASSGPGQGAKYNSPLHF
>TRBV6-1|.|TRBJ1-1|.
TGTGCCAGCAGTGAAGCAGAGACAGAGACCACTGAAGCTTTCTTT
CASSEAETETTEAFF
>TRBV6-4|.|TRBJ2-2|.
TGTGCCAGCAGGACAGACCGGAGCACCGGGGAGCTGTTTTTT
CASRTDRSTGELFF
>TRBV11-2|.|TRBJ2-7|.
TGTGCCAGCAGCTTAGAAAGGGGTTCCTACGAGCAGTACTTC
CASSLERGSYEQYF
>TRBV5-1|.|TRBJ2-7|.
TGCGCCAGCAGCTTCTTGGCGGGTTACGAGCAGTACTTC
CASSFLAGYEQYF
>TRBV28|.|TRBJ2-2|.
TGTGCCAGCAGTCCCATGACTAGGGGCCTCGGGGAGCTGTTTTTT
CASSPMTRGLGELFF
>TRBV7-3|.|TRBJ1-1|.
TGTGCCAGCAGTATACAGGAGAACACTGAAGCTTTCTTT
CASSIQENTEAFF
>TRBV27|TRBD2|TRBJ2-2|.
TGTGCCAGCTGGGCGGGGGGAGGTACCGGGGAGCTGTTTTTT
CASWAGGGTGELFF